The clone carrying this T cell receptor beta chain was observed at least ten times. What it binds is not known. A multiplex PCR was run with 60 Vbeta primers and 13 Jbeta primers. The data were produced by immunoSEQ multiplex PCR, yet TCRdb's version contains in-frame clones alone and is incomplete. The repertoire has around 140,000 clones, about three quarters of them found once; the top ten carry 4.2%. The data were obtained in a study of cytomegalovirus exposure and HLA in healthy donors. Study conclusions and caveats: A later analysis reportedly found fewer N-insertions in an Asian-associated ancestry cluster than the roughly 680-donor mean.

Material for sequencing was PBMCs. This TCR came from a man between 45 and 60 years old in good health and CMV-seropositive.

CDR3 sequence (DNA): TGTGCCAGCAGCCAAACTACAGGTTCGTCGGGGGAACTGTTTTTT. Its translation: CASSQTTGSSGELFF. V is TRBV4-2 and J is TRBJ1-4; tentatively, D is TRBD1 (5 bases). This CDR3 has 15 residues. Germline CDR1 reads LGHNA; CDR2 reads YNFKEQ. Trimming stripped 2 bases from V and 12 bases from J, with 19 bases between.